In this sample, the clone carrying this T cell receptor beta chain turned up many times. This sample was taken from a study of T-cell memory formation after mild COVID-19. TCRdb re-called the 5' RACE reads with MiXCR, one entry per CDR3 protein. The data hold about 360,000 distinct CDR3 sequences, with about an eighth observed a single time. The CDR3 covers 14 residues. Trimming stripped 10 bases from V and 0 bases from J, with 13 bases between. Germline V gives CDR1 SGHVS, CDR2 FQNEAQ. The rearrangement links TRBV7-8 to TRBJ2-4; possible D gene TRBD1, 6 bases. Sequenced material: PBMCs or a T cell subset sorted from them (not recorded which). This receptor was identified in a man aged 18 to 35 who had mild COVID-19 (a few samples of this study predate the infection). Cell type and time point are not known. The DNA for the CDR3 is TGTGCCACAACAACAGGGTCAGCCAAAAACATTCAGTACTTC. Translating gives CATTTGSAKNIQYF.